What follows are 14 T cell receptor beta chains derived from one specimen sequenced in a study of OX40 agonist ivuxolimab in advanced cancers. The protocol was immunoSEQ multiplex PCR, while the TCRdb copy is restricted to in-frame clones and leaves out a portion. The table shows about 62,000 clones, with approximately 91% occurring only once. The specimen comprised CD4+ or CD8+ T cells sorted from blood, sampled in a trial of the OX40 agonist ivuxolimab. These receptor sequences come from an adult with an advanced solid tumor such as melanoma, head and neck, liver or kidney cancer.

This clone came up a few times. The gene calls are TRBV20-1 and TRBJ2-7; TRBD1 matches at 8 bases. The CDR3 covers 11 residues. The ends lost 4 bases at V and 5 bases at J; junction bases unmatched: 1. Looked up from germline, CDR1 is DFQATT and CDR2 is SNEGSKA (reference sequence). This CDR3 is CSATGGDEQYF. For the CDR3, the DNA is TGCAGTGCTACAGGGGGCGACGAGCAGTACTTC.

The chain recombines TRBV29-1 with TRBJ2-5; 7 bases map to TRBD2. Trimming removed 5 bases from V and 5 bases from J; junction bases left unmatched: 5. Per the germline V gene, CDR1 is SQVTM and CDR2 is ANQGSEA. This CDR3 is 12 amino acids long. CDR3 sequence (DNA): TGCAGCGTTAATCACGGGGGGGAGACCCAGTACTTC. This encodes CSVNHGGETQYF.

This clone has only one observation. The J gene is TRBJ1-2, the V gene TRBV6-6, with 8 bases identical to TRBD1. This CDR3 has 15 amino acids. The junction had 11 bases not matched to a gene; V was cut back by 8 bases and J by 3 bases. Germline values: CDR1 MNHNY, CDR2 SVGAGI (reference sequence). The CDR3 is CASEPSTGEDYGYTF. The CDR3 nucleotides read TGTGCCAGCGAACCGTCGACAGGGGAGGACTATGGCTACACCTTC.

The gene calls are TRBV4-1 and TRBJ2-5; the match to TRBD1 covers 9 bases. Germline V gene lookup returns CDR1 MGHRA and CDR2 YSYEKL. J was trimmed by 5 bases and V by 4 bases; bases with no gene match: 8. The CDR3 runs to 15 residues. This chain's CDR3 is CASSPANRGLETQYF. CDR3 in DNA: TGCGCCAGCAGCCCCGCGAACAGGGGGCTTGAGACCCAGTACTTC.

This sequence joins TRBV5-3 and TRBJ1-2; tentative D call: TRBD1 (5 bases). TRBV5-3 is treated as an ORF (open reading frame) with a function not yet certain. This CDR3 contains 18 residues. V was pared by 0 bases and J by 1 base, with 19 bases between. Written as DNA, the CDR3 is TGTGCCAGAAGCTTGGGCGATGAGAGGACACGGAGTAACTATGGCTACACCTTC. As protein: CARSLGDERTRSNYGYTF.

The chain combines TRBV14 with TRBJ2-7; D may correspond to TRBD1 or TRBD2 (5 bases each). This CDR3 spans 14 amino acids. Trimming removed 4 bases at V and 3 bases at J, with 13 bases between. The germline gives CDR1 SGHDN, CDR2 FVKESK. This CDR3 is CASSRRVEGYEQYF. Here the CDR3 DNA reads TGTGCCAGCAGCCGCAGGGTAGAGGGCTACGAGCAGTACTTC.

The chain joins TRBV5-5 to TRBJ1-1; no clear D gene. Germline assignment: CDR1 SGHKS and CDR2 YYEKEE (reference sequence). This CDR3 has 13 amino acids. The V and J ends lost 0 bases and 2 bases respectively, with 5 bases between them. The chain's CDR3 is CASSLDRNTEAFF. The CDR3 DNA follows: TGTGCCAGCAGCTTGGACAGAAACACTGAAGCTTTCTTT. Full variable domain (rest looked up from reference TRBV5-5 and TRBJ1-1): DAGVTQSPTHLIKTRGQQVTLRCSPISGHKSVSWYQQVLGQGPQFIFQYYEKEERGRGNFPDRFSARQFPNYSSELNVNALLLGDSALYLCASSLDRNTEAFFGQGTRLTVV.

This chain joins TRBV29-1 and TRBJ1-4, with TRBD1 as a possible D gene (6 bases). Germline V gene data show CDR1 as SQVTM and CDR2 as ANQGSEA. This CDR3 has 12 amino acids. V shed 6 bases and J shed 6 bases, with 11 bases lying between them. The DNA for the CDR3 is TGCAGCGTGACAGGATACGATGAAAAACTGTTTTTT. Translation gives CSVTGYDEKLFF.

The chain has TRBV30 and TRBJ1-3; D might be TRBD1 (6 bases). The V gene's germline CDR1 is GTSNPN and CDR2 SVGIG (reference sequence). The CDR3 covers 12 residues. The V gene lost 6 bases and the J gene lost 4 bases, with 10 bases spanning the gap. The chain's CDR3 is CACEGGGNTIYF. The CDR3 DNA reads TGTGCCTGTGAAGGGGGGGGAAACACCATATATTTT.

The genes are TRBV29-1 and TRBJ2-7; D not certain. This CDR3 has 13 amino acids. The V end was cut by 3 bases, the J end by 2 bases, with 11 bases between. Germline-derived CDR1 and CDR2 are SQVTM and ANQGSEA. CDR3: CSVETSVPYEQYF. The CDR3 DNA sequence: TGCAGCGTTGAGACTTCCGTTCCCTACGAGCAGTACTTC.

CDR3 sequence: CASRSPGLEYEQYF. The CDR3 nucleotides read TGTGCCAGCAGATCGCCGGGACTAGAGTACGAGCAGTACTTC. The chain is built from TRBV6-5 and TRBJ2-7; the match to TRBD2 covers 8 bases. Germline V CDR1 and CDR2: MNHEY, SVGAGI. The length of the CDR3 is 14 residues. Trimming cost V 6 bases and J 4 bases; bases outside gene matches: 8.

The V gene is TRBV6-5, the J gene TRBJ1-2; D not resolved. This CDR3 comprises 15 residues. Germline V lookup: CDR1 MNHEY, CDR2 SVGAGI. V lost 2 bases to trimming and J lost 1 base, with 11 bases between them. The CDR3 spells CASSYLQRLNYGYTF. The CDR3 DNA reads TGTGCCAGCAGTTACCTACAGCGACTTAACTATGGCTACACCTTC.

Comment on this clone: At the DNA level, this CDR3 is encoded by other sequences in the same sample as well. The chain is built from TRBV28 and TRBJ1-5; tentative D call: TRBD1 (5 bases). Germline loops: CDR1 MDHEN, CDR2 SYDVKM. The CDR3 contains 14 residues. V was pared by 8 bases and J by 2 bases, with 13 bases between. CDR3 in DNA: TGTGCCAGCTCCCTGGGGGACCGCAATCAGCCCCAGCATTTT. Its translation is CASSLGDRNQPQHF.

The chain links TRBV9 to TRBJ1-4, with no clear D. The CDR3 has 15 amino acids. Trimming cost V 0 bases and J 1 base, with 7 bases left between them. Per the germline V gene, CDR1 is SGDLS and CDR2 is YYNGEE. As DNA, the CDR3 is TGTGCCAGCAGCGTAGCGGGCAGAACTAATGAAAAACTGTTTTTT. As protein: CASSVAGRTNEKLFF.